Below, 28 T cell receptor beta chains from the same sample are listed, as sequenced in a study of blood T cell repertoires in COVID-19. This table comes from immunoSEQ multiplex PCR, and its TCRdb copy is limited to in-frame clones, with some not included. The sample has 130,000 to 150,000 clones, approximately 81% seen once; the top ten hold around two fifths. Sequencing input: peripheral blood. The receptors originated from a human donor in a cohort sampled during active COVID-19.

This sequence joins TRBV15 and TRBJ2-3; 12 positions agree with TRBD1. CDR1 LNHNV and CDR2 YYDKDF come from the germline V gene (reference sequence). CDR3 size: 17 residues. V shed 0 bases, J shed 4 bases, and the junction held 5 bases outside the gene matches. The CDR3 bases are TGTGCCACCAGCAGAGATCCGGGACAGGGGGCCGCAGATACGCAGTATTTT. Translation gives CATSRDPGQGAADTQYF.

The CDR3 sequence: CASSLVGQGLKETQYF. Here the CDR3 DNA reads TGTGCCAGCAGCTTGGTGGGACAGGGATTGAAAGAGACCCAGTACTTC. The rearrangement joins TRBV5-6 to TRBJ2-5, with 9 bases fitting TRBD1. J was trimmed by 3 bases and V by 0 bases; bases with no gene match: 6. From germline, CDR1 is SGHDT and CDR2 YYEEEE. The CDR3 contains 16 residues.

The rearrangement joins TRBV29-1 to TRBJ2-5; 9 bases are a match to TRBD2. CDR1 is SQVTM, CDR2 ANQGSEA, per germline. J was trimmed by 3 bases and V by 6 bases; bases with no gene match: 2. This CDR3 spans 12 amino acids. This CDR3 is CSVVAGEETQYF. The CDR3 bases are TGCAGCGTAGTAGCGGGGGAAGAGACCCAGTACTTC. Full variable domain (rest looked up from reference TRBV29-1 and TRBJ2-5): SAVISQKPSRDICQRGTSLTIQCQVDSQVTMMFWYRQQPGQSLTLIATANQGSEATYESGFVIDKFPISRPNLTFSTLTVSNMSPEDSSIYLCSVVAGEETQYFGPGTRLLVL.

The gene calls are TRBV9 and TRBJ1-1; the match to TRBD1 covers 7 bases. Trimming removed 4 bases from V and 3 bases from J; junction bases left unmatched: 12. CDR1 is SGDLS and CDR2 is YYNGEE in the germline V gene. CDR3 length equals 16 residues. CDR3 sequence reads: CASSPLHRGWDTEAFF. The CDR3, as DNA: TGTGCCAGCAGCCCGTTGCACAGGGGATGGGACACTGAAGCTTTCTTT.

V usage is TRBV28 and J usage is TRBJ1-2; D not resolved. CDR1 and CDR2 (germline): MDHEN, SYDVKM. CDR3 size: 14 residues. V lost 6 bases, J lost 2 bases, and 13 bases lay in between. In DNA, the CDR3 is TGTGCCAGCAGCCCCCCCGAGGTCAACTATGGCTACACCTTC. It yields the protein CASSPPEVNYGYTF.

This chain joins TRBV3-1 (or the pseudogene TRBV3-2) and TRBJ1-5; D is perhaps TRBD1 (6 bases). CDR1 is LGHDT, CDR2 YNNKEL, per germline (reference sequence). The CDR3 loop spans 13 amino acids. V was cut by 5 bases and J by 4 bases, with 9 bases left in between. The CDR3 spells CASSSDRNQPQHF. In nucleotides, the CDR3 is TGTGCCAGCAGCTCGGACAGAAATCAGCCCCAGCATTTT.

The gene calls are TRBV27 and TRBJ1-5, with D perhaps matching TRBD1 (5 bases). V gave up 3 bases and J gave up 2 bases, with 11 bases separating them. CDR1 is MNHEY and CDR2 is SMNVEV in the germline V gene (reference sequence). The CDR3 length is 15 residues. CDR3 in DNA: TGTGCCAGCAGTTTGGAAGGGGCTGGCAATCAGCCCCAGCATTTT. The encoded protein is CASSLEGAGNQPQHF.

V gene TRBV28 combines with J gene TRBJ1-2, with D possibly TRBD1 on 5 matching bases. The V end lost 2 bases, the J end lost 8 bases, and 15 bases lay between the germline ends. CDR1 MDHEN and CDR2 SYDVKM come from the germline V gene. The CDR3 totals 14 residues. CDR3 sequence reads: CASSLGTAGDGYTF. CDR3 sequence (DNA): TGTGCCAGCAGTTTAGGAACCGCGGGGGACGGCTACACCTTC.

In its sample, this clone was seen a few times. The chain couples TRBV11-3 to TRBJ1-2, with D uncertain. Germline V gene sequence: CDR1 SGHNT, CDR2 YENEEA. V lost 5 bases and J lost 3, with 7 bases in between. This CDR3 is built from 12 residues. The CDR3: CASSRTDYGYTF. DNA for the CDR3: TGTGCCAGCAGCCGTACAGACTATGGCTACACCTTC.

This chain connects TRBV28 to TRBJ1-4; 9 nucleotides match TRBD1. Germline V CDR1 and CDR2: MDHEN, SYDVKM. Losses at the gene ends were 3 bases for V and 5 bases for J; bases not matched to a gene: 1. CDR3 length equals 14 residues. Here the CDR3 reads CASSLTGGNEKLFF. In nucleotides, the CDR3 is TGTGCCAGCAGTTTGACAGGGGGGAATGAAAAACTGTTTTTT. Drawing the rest from reference TRBV28 and TRBJ1-4, the complete variable domain is DVKVTQSSRYLVKRTGEKVFLECVQDMDHENMFWYRQDPGLGLRLIYFSYDVKMKEKGDIPEGYSVSREKKERFSLILESASTNQTSMYLCASSLTGGNEKLFFGSGTQLSVL.

Many counts were recorded for this clone. The rearrangement joins TRBV15 to TRBJ1-2; perhaps TRBD1 as D (6 bases). In germline, CDR1 is LNHNV, CDR2 YYDKDF (reference sequence). CDR3 length: 15 residues. V lost 1 base, J lost 4 bases, and 13 bases lay in between. The CDR3 DNA reads TGTGCCACCAGCAGAGGTCAGGGGAGAGGCTATGGCTACACCTTC. This gives the protein CATSRGQGRGYGYTF.

To note about this clone: At one end, the junction sequence differs from germline, possibly due to a read error. This chain uses TRBV12-3 or TRBV12-4 with TRBJ2-1; 8 nucleotides align to TRBD1. This CDR3 has 12 amino acids. In DNA, the CDR3 is TGTGCCAGCTCAGGGGGCTACGATGAGCAGTTCTTC. Amino acids: CASSGGYDEQFF.

V and J are TRBV27 and TRBJ2-2; TRBD1 might be the D (5 bases). The CDR3 sequence is 13 residues long. Deletions cut 6 bases from V and 7 bases from J, with 12 bases between. Germline CDR1 MNHEY, CDR2 SMNVEV (reference sequence). DNA for the CDR3: TGTGCCAGCAGCGGTAGGGGTTTCGGGGAGCTGTTTTTT. This gives the protein CASSGRGFGELFF.

V is TRBV4-1 and J is TRBJ2-5; TRBD1 is a possible D gene (6 bases). This CDR3 has 14 residues. The germline gives CDR1 MGHRA, CDR2 YSYEKL. The germline V and J ends were trimmed by 4 bases and 4 bases, with 13 bases remaining between them. CDR3 bases: TGCGCCAGCAGCCGCACAGGGCGCCGAGAGACCCAGTACTTC. Protein sequence: CASSRTGRRETQYF.

The V gene is TRBV3-1 (or the pseudogene TRBV3-2), the J gene TRBJ2-1, with 11 bases aligning to TRBD1. This CDR3 spans 15 amino acids. Trimming removed 4 bases from V and 8 bases from J; junction bases left unmatched: 7. Germline-derived CDR1 and CDR2 are LGHDT and YNNKEL (reference sequence). This CDR3 is CASSPRTGGGDEQFF. The CDR3 region has the DNA TGTGCCAGCAGCCCGCGGACAGGGGGCGGCGATGAGCAGTTCTTC.

The chain links TRBV3-1 (or the pseudogene TRBV3-2) to TRBJ2-7; 7 positions match TRBD2. With V trimmed by 0 bases and J by 9 bases, 20 bases remained unmatched. This CDR3 spans 18 amino acids. CDR1 LGHDT and CDR2 YNNKEL come from the germline V gene (reference sequence). The CDR3 sequence: CASSQDRDYRSPPLVQYF. The CDR3 DNA sequence: TGTGCCAGCAGCCAAGATAGGGACTATCGCTCCCCCCCCTTAGTGCAGTACTTC.

The gene calls are TRBV19 and TRBJ2-1; possible D gene TRBD1, 5 bases. V was pared by 2 bases and J by 0 bases, with 8 bases between. The CDR3 contains 15 residues. Germline loops: CDR1 LNHDA, CDR2 SQIVND (reference sequence). CDR3 sequence (DNA): TGTGCCAGTAGTATAAGCAGGGCCTCCTACAATGAGCAGTTCTTC. It translates to CASSISRASYNEQFF.

The chain couples TRBV9 to TRBJ2-2; 7 nucleotides line up with TRBD2. Trimming took 4 bases from V and 1 from J; bases not matched to a gene: 7. Germline assignment: CDR1 SGDLS and CDR2 YYNGEE. CDR3 length: 16 residues. The CDR3 reads CASSPAGLQNTGELFF. The CDR3 DNA follows: TGTGCCAGCAGCCCAGCGGGACTACAGAACACCGGGGAGCTGTTTTTT.

The table lists this clone with a few counts. This chain links TRBV4-3 with TRBJ1-2; D is perhaps TRBD1 (6 bases). Trimming took off 4 bases at V and 6 bases at J, with 15 bases between the two ends. Looked up from germline, CDR1 is LGHNA and CDR2 is YSLEER. CDR3 size: 14 residues. CDR3 in DNA: TGCGCCAGCAGCCGGGGGCACAGGGCGAATGGCTACACCTTC. Its protein product is CASSRGHRANGYTF.

Only a few counts were recorded for this clone. This chain joins TRBV25-1 and TRBJ1-5, with D possibly matching TRBD1 (6 bases). Germline-derived CDR1 and CDR2 are MGHDK and SYGVNS. This CDR3 has 13 amino acids. The germline V and J ends were trimmed by 6 bases and 11 bases, with 17 bases remaining between them. The CDR3, as DNA: TGTGCCAGCAGCAAACAGGGCTCCTCAGCCCAGCATTTT. Protein sequence: CASSKQGSSAQHF.

The chain joins TRBV18 to TRBJ2-3; 11 nucleotides match TRBD2. The germline gives CDR1 KGHSH, CDR2 LQKENI. J gave up 1 base and V 3 bases, and 18 bases lay outside the gene matches. This CDR3 is built from 21 residues. The chain's CDR3 is CASSPVLGVPTSGERTDTQYF. The DNA for the CDR3 is TGTGCCAGCTCACCGGTCTTGGGGGTACCGACTAGCGGGGAGCGCACAGATACGCAGTATTTT.

The chain joins TRBV9 to TRBJ1-6; the match to TRBD1 covers 7 bases. There are 14 residues in the CDR3. Germline loops: CDR1 SGDLS, CDR2 YYNGEE. Germline trimming cut 4 bases from V and 5 bases from J; bases unmatched to any gene: 3. CDR3 in DNA: TGTGCCAGCAGCATGACAGGGAATAATTCACCCCTCCACTTT. Its protein is CASSMTGNNSPLHF.

The CDR3 coding sequence is TGTGCCAGCACCCCGGGTGCGAGCTCCTATAATTCACCCCTCCACTTT. Protein product: CASTPGASSYNSPLHF. The chain carries TRBV16 and TRBJ1-6; D gene ambiguous. Germline CDR1 KGHSY, CDR2 FQNENV. The length of the CDR3 is 16 residues. Trimming removed 7 bases from V and 0 bases from J, with 13 bases in between.

The table lists this clone with a few counts. V and J are TRBV5-4 and TRBJ1-3, with TRBD1 matching 11 bases. This CDR3 is 15 amino acids long. With 4 bases clipped from V and 4 bases from J, the junction kept 4 bases outside the gene matches. The V gene's germline CDR1 is SGHNT and CDR2 YYREEE (reference sequence). The CDR3 nucleotides are TGTGCCAGCAGCCGGACAGGGGGCGAGGGAAACACCATATATTTT. It specifies CASSRTGGEGNTIYF.

The rearrangement joins TRBV30 to TRBJ2-3; TRBD2 is a possible D gene (6 bases). The CDR3 length is 14 residues. Germline CDR1 GTSNPN, CDR2 SVGIG (reference sequence). Trimming pared 3 bases from V and 0 bases from J, leaving 10 bases between. The CDR3: CAWRPGTSTDTQYF. The CDR3 DNA follows: TGTGCCTGGAGGCCAGGGACTAGCACAGATACGCAGTATTTT. Together with reference TRBV30 and TRBJ2-3, the CDR3 gives the full variable domain: SQTIHQWPATLVQPVGSPLSLECTVEGTSNPNLYWYRQAAGRGLQLLFYSVGIGQISSEVPQNLSASRPQDRQFILSSKKLLLSDSGFYLCAWRPGTSTDTQYFGPGTRLTVL.

V is TRBV6-6 and J is TRBJ1-1; D is undetermined. The CDR3 length is 12 residues. V lost 4 bases to trimming and J lost 1 base, with 4 bases between them. Germline V lookup: CDR1 MNHNY, CDR2 SVGAGI (reference sequence). CDR3 nucleotides: TGTGCCAGCAGTTTCAGGAACACTGAAGCTTTCTTT. It translates to CASSFRNTEAFF.

In nucleotides, the CDR3 is TGTGCCAGCTCACCCTGGGGGGGCATGGAGACCCAGTACTTC. It specifies CASSPWGGMETQYF. The chain combines TRBV18 with TRBJ2-5; weak D call: TRBD2 (7 bases). Per the germline V gene, CDR1 is KGHSH and CDR2 is LQKENI. The V and J ends lost 3 bases and 5 bases respectively, with 13 bases between them. The CDR3 is 14 amino acids.

Here the CDR3 reads CASSLGDGRGGVGDEQFF. DNA for the CDR3: TGTGCCAGCAGCTTGGGAGATGGGCGGGGGGGCGTTGGAGATGAGCAGTTCTTC. This chain connects TRBV5-4 to TRBJ2-1; 9 bases agree with TRBD2. V was pared by 0 bases and J by 8 bases, with 15 bases of the junction left unmatched. This CDR3 is built from 18 residues. Germline CDR1 is SGHNT and CDR2 is YYREEE (reference sequence).